Each of the 29 T cell receptor beta chains below was sequenced from the same sample in a study of CD8+ T cells in alopecia areata. Extraction and reverse transcription of RNA yielded cDNA as the sequencing template. Using immunoSEQ multiplex PCR, the repertoire was profiled, and TCRdb retains in-frame clones only, with some absent. The sample has about 120,000 clones; roughly 68% are singletons. Sequenced: CD4+ T cells sorted from blood. The receptor set was obtained from a human donor in good health.

This clone was recorded a few times. The genes are TRBV29-1 and TRBJ2-4; maybe TRBD2 (5 bases). The length of the CDR3 is 12 residues. The V and J ends lost 4 bases and 6 bases respectively, with 10 bases between them. Germline values: CDR1 SQVTM, CDR2 ANQGSEA. CDR3 residues: CSVAGEGNIQYF. CDR3 nucleotides: TGCAGCGTTGCCGGGGAAGGAAACATTCAGTACTTC.

In this sample, this clone turned up a few times. The chain uses TRBV29-1 and TRBJ2-3; no reliable D call. Germline CDR1 reads SQVTM; CDR2 reads ANQGSEA. The CDR3 spans 13 residues. V was trimmed by 1 base and J by 4 bases, leaving 9 bases between them. CDR3 amino acids: CSVEGGRADTQYF. In DNA form, the CDR3 reads TGCAGCGTTGAAGGTGGGCGCGCAGATACGCAGTATTTT.

This clone occurred a few times. The rearrangement joins TRBV27 to TRBJ1-5; possible D gene TRBD1, 5 bases. Germline assignment: CDR1 MNHEY and CDR2 SMNVEV (reference sequence). CDR3 size: 14 residues. Trimming cost V 7 bases and J 4 bases, with 14 bases left between them. This chain's CDR3 is CASTPLGANQPQHF. The CDR3 nucleotides read TGTGCCAGCACCCCCCTAGGGGCAAATCAGCCCCAGCATTTT.

The chain couples TRBV6-5 to TRBJ1-5; 9 nucleotides line up with TRBD1. The V and J ends lost 7 bases and 0 bases, in that order; junction bases with no gene match: 4. CDR3 size: 15 residues. Germline loops: CDR1 MNHEY, CDR2 SVGAGI. This CDR3 is CASTRDRDSNQPQHF. CDR3 DNA: TGTGCCAGCACACGGGACAGGGATAGCAATCAGCCCCAGCATTTT.

The chain employs TRBV29-1 and TRBJ1-1, with 7 bases fitting TRBD1. The V gene's germline CDR1 is SQVTM and CDR2 ANQGSEA. The CDR3 extends over 12 amino acids. After removal of 6 bases from V and 7 bases from J, the junction contained 8 bases not matched to a gene. The CDR3: CSVDRTAGEAFF. The CDR3 coding sequence is TGCAGCGTGGACAGGACCGCGGGTGAAGCTTTCTTT.

The chain employs TRBV5-1 and TRBJ2-2; maybe TRBD2 (5 bases). The germline gives CDR1 SGHRS, CDR2 YFSETQ. Trimming stripped 4 bases from V and 8 bases from J, with 12 bases between. The CDR3 is made up of 13 amino acids. The CDR3 DNA reads TGCGCCAGCAGCGTCGGGATTAATGGGGAGCTGTTTTTT. Translating it yields CASSVGINGELFF.

This chain uses TRBV6-5 with TRBJ2-4; TRBD1 aligns across 9 bases. This CDR3 has 15 residues. After removal of 2 bases from V and 8 bases from J, the junction contained 7 bases not matched to a gene. Germline lookup yields CDR1 MNHEY and CDR2 SVGAGI. The CDR3 DNA reads TGTGCCAGCAGTTACCGGGGACAGGGATGGGACATTCAGTACTTC. Residues: CASSYRGQGWDIQYF.

The CDR3 spells CASSSNGGREQYF. Written as DNA, the CDR3 is TGTGCCAGCAGCTCGAACGGGGGTCGCGAGCAGTACTTC. This chain connects TRBV7-2 to TRBJ2-7; tentative D call: TRBD2 (6 bases). Germline lookup yields CDR1 SGHTA and CDR2 FQGNSA. The CDR3 contains 13 residues. Trimming removed 4 bases from V and 6 bases from J, with 13 bases in between.

This clone was detected only a few times. The chain carries TRBV10-3 and TRBJ2-7; no clear D. The germline V gene has CDR1 ENHRY and CDR2 SYGVKD. Between the trimmed V and J ends, which lost 11 bases and 2 bases, there was a span of 7 bases. The CDR3 length is 10 residues. As DNA, the CDR3 is TGTGCCGTGGGCGCCTACGAGCAGTACTTC. Translation gives CAVGAYEQYF.

This clone turned up a few times. The gene calls are TRBV29-1 and TRBJ2-7, with a possible D match to TRBD1 (5 bases). This CDR3 region has 13 residues. Germline assignment: CDR1 SQVTM and CDR2 ANQGSEA. Trimming cost V 0 bases and J 5 bases, with 11 bases left between them. DNA for the CDR3: TGCAGCGTTGAAGAGCAGGGATGGAACGAGCAGTACTTC. Translated, it gives CSVEEQGWNEQYF.

The rearrangement uses TRBV28 and TRBJ2-1, with D possibly being TRBD2 (6 bases). CDR1 is MDHEN and CDR2 is SYDVKM in the germline V gene. The length of the CDR3 is 13 residues. V was cut by 6 bases and J by 7 bases, with 13 bases left in between. The CDR3 protein is CASRPPAGNEQFF. CDR3 nucleotide sequence: TGTGCCAGCAGGCCACCCGCGGGGAATGAGCAGTTCTTC. Full variable domain (remainder filled in from reference TRBV28 and TRBJ2-1): DVKVTQSSRYLVKRTGEKVFLECVQDMDHENMFWYRQDPGLGLRLIYFSYDVKMKEKGDIPEGYSVSREKKERFSLILESASTNQTSMYLCASRPPAGNEQFFGPGTRLTVL.

As concerns this clone: An end of the junction does not agree with germline; a read error may underlie this. The V call is TRBV5-6, the J call TRBJ2-7, with unresolved D. Germline CDR1 reads SGHDT; CDR2 reads YYEEEE. The CDR3 consists of 13 residues. The CDR3 sequence: CTSRRLGSYEQYF. CDR3 nucleotides: TGTACCAGCAGACGTTTGGGCTCCTACGAGCAGTACTTC.

The CDR3 sequence is CASSDLTRASEAFF. The CDR3 nucleotides are TGTGCCAGCAGTGACTTGACCAGGGCCTCTGAAGCTTTCTTT. The chain recombines TRBV6-6 with TRBJ1-1, with D tentatively TRBD1 (5 bases). CDR3 size: 14 residues. The V gene's germline CDR1 is MNHNY and CDR2 SVGAGI (reference sequence). V lost 5 bases to trimming and J lost 6 bases, with 16 bases between them.

The chain recombines TRBV29-1 with TRBJ1-3, with D maybe TRBD1 (5 bases). CDR3 length equals 13 residues. Trimming left V 3 bases short and J 2 bases short, with 8 bases between. Germline V CDR1 and CDR2: SQVTM, ANQGSEA. As DNA, the CDR3 is TGCAGCGTTGAGGAAGGGGCTGGAAACACCATATATTTT. It yields the protein CSVEEGAGNTIYF.

This chain uses TRBV11-2 with TRBJ2-1; a weak D match, TRBD2 (6 bases). The germline CDR1 and CDR2 sequences are SGHAT and FQNNGV. V was pared by 7 bases and J by 7 bases, with 14 bases between. The CDR3 has 13 amino acids. Written as DNA, the CDR3 is TGTGCCAGCACCTCAGCGGGCCGGAATGAGCAGTTCTTC. This gives the protein CASTSAGRNEQFF.

In its sample, this clone was seen a few times. The chain combines TRBV29-1 with TRBJ2-4, with TRBD2 matching 13 bases. This CDR3 comprises 18 residues. Germline CDR1 reads SQVTM; CDR2 reads ANQGSEA. V shed 3 bases and J 0 bases; nucleotides not matched to a gene: 8. CDR3: CSVDCGLAGVLAKNIQYF. CDR3 DNA: TGCAGCGTTGACTGCGGACTAGCGGGGGTTCTAGCCAAAAACATTCAGTACTTC. Complete variable domain (other parts from reference TRBV29-1 and TRBJ2-4): SAVISQKPSRDICQRGTSLTIQCQVDSQVTMMFWYRQQPGQSLTLIATANQGSEATYESGFVIDKFPISRPNLTFSTLTVSNMSPEDSSIYLCSVDCGLAGVLAKNIQYFGAGTRLSVL.

This clone has just a few counts. The chain couples TRBV5-1 to TRBJ2-3, with D perhaps matching TRBD1 or TRBD2 (5 bases each). There are 15 residues in the CDR3. Looked up from germline, CDR1 is SGHRS and CDR2 is YFSETQ. V lost 3 bases and J lost 1, with 12 bases in between. In DNA, the CDR3 is TGCGCCAGCAGCTCCAGGGACGGTGGCACAGATACGCAGTATTTT. This encodes CASSSRDGGTDTQYF.

The chain is built from TRBV28 and TRBJ1-2; D remains ambiguous. Between the trimmed V and J ends, which lost 7 bases and 0 bases, there was a span of 12 bases. CDR3 length: 14 amino acids. Germline V gene sequence: CDR1 MDHEN, CDR2 SYDVKM. The CDR3 DNA is TGTGCCAGCATCGTACACGGAACTAACTATGGCTACACCTTC. It is translated as CASIVHGTNYGYTF.

The rearrangement links TRBV27 to TRBJ1-6; 8 nucleotides line up with TRBD1. The CDR3 covers 16 residues. Per germline, CDR1 MNHEY and CDR2 SMNVEV (reference sequence). The V segment lost 3 bases and the J segment 7 bases; nucleotides outside the gene matches: 8. The CDR3: CASSFGSGGINSPLHF. The CDR3 DNA follows: TGTGCCAGCAGTTTTGGTTCAGGGGGCATCAATTCACCCCTCCACTTT.

The chain joins TRBV30 to TRBJ1-3; D call uncertain. Germline V gene data show CDR1 as GTSNPN and CDR2 as SVGIG (reference sequence). The germline V and J ends were trimmed by 3 bases and 10 bases, with 10 bases remaining between them. This CDR3 is built from 11 residues. The DNA for the CDR3 is TGTGCCTGGAGCCTGGACGGTACCATATATTTT. Protein sequence: CAWSLDGTIYF.

The CDR3 nucleotides read TGTGCCAGCAGCATTGGGGGACAGGGGTTGAACACTGAAGCTTTCTTT. It codes for CASSIGGQGLNTEAFF. The gene calls are TRBV11-2 and TRBJ1-1; 10 positions agree with TRBD1. Germline trimming cut 5 bases from V and 0 bases from J; bases unmatched to any gene: 6. This CDR3 has 16 residues. CDR1 is SGHAT, CDR2 FQNNGV, per germline.

The chain couples TRBV23-1 to TRBJ1-4; 9 bases are shared with TRBD1. TRBV23-1 qualifies as an ORF whose function is uncertain. Germline trimming cut 0 bases from V and 12 bases from J; bases unmatched to any gene: 11. The CDR3 covers 16 residues. CDR3 protein: CASSQSPGQGLVELFF. The CDR3 coding sequence is TGCGCCAGCAGTCAATCCCCGGGACAGGGACTTGTTGAACTGTTTTTT.

J is TRBJ2-5 and V is TRBV4-1, with D unclear. Germline lookup yields CDR1 MGHRA and CDR2 YSYEKL. Trimming took off 1 base at V and 7 bases at J, with 4 bases between the two ends. CDR3 size: 11 residues. CDR3 DNA sequence: TGCGCCAGCAGCCAAGCCGGGACCCAGTACTTC. This encodes CASSQAGTQYF.

The rearrangement uses TRBV11-2 and TRBJ2-1, with D perhaps matching TRBD2 (5 bases). Trimming pared 0 bases from V and 8 bases from J, leaving 14 bases between. Germline V CDR1 and CDR2: SGHAT, FQNNGV. This CDR3 spans 15 amino acids. The CDR3 protein is CASSLDLTGKDEQFF. CDR3 nucleotide sequence: TGTGCCAGCAGCTTAGATCTTACGGGGAAGGATGAGCAGTTCTTC.

This clone was counted only a few times. This chain connects TRBV4-2 to TRBJ1-6, with TRBD1 identical over 7 bases. This CDR3 spans 16 amino acids. Germline V CDR1 and CDR2: LGHNA, YNFKEQ. V gave up 3 bases and J gave up 9 bases; unmatched junction bases: 11. The CDR3 DNA is TGTGCCAGCAGCCATGAGGGACAGCGGGATATTTCACCCCTCCACTTT. Protein product: CASSHEGQRDISPLHF.

The CDR3 spells CASSPRTRAPGQETQYF. CDR3 nucleotides: TGTGCCAGCAGTCCTAGGACCCGGGCCCCCGGGCAAGAGACCCAGTACTTC. The chain couples TRBV27 to TRBJ2-5, with D unresolved. The CDR3 has 17 amino acids. The ends were cut back, 5 bases at V and 2 bases at J, with 21 bases in the middle. Germline V gene sequence: CDR1 MNHEY, CDR2 SMNVEV (reference sequence).

This clone was recorded a few times. CDR3 sequence reads: CAWGTGYSNQPQHF. DNA for the CDR3: TGTGCCTGGGGTACAGGATATAGCAATCAGCCCCAGCATTTT. The chain recombines TRBV30 with TRBJ1-5; D is possibly TRBD1 (5 bases). V lost 5 bases, J lost 0 bases, and 11 bases lay in between. In germline, CDR1 is GTSNPN, CDR2 SVGIG (reference sequence). This CDR3 spans 14 amino acids. Looking up the rest from reference TRBV30 and TRBJ1-5 gives the full variable domain: SQTIHQWPATLVQPVGSPLSLECTVEGTSNPNLYWYRQAAGRGLQLLFYSVGIGQISSEVPQNLSASRPQDRQFILSSKKLLLSDSGFYLCAWGTGYSNQPQHFGDGTRLSIL.

V gene TRBV6-6 combines with J gene TRBJ2-5; 10 bases align to TRBD2. Germline CDR1 and CDR2: MNHNY and SVGAGI (reference sequence). V shed 8 bases and J 4 bases; nucleotides not matched to a gene: 4. CDR3 length: 13 amino acids. In DNA form, the CDR3 reads TGTGCCAGCGCAAGACTAGCGGGAGAGACCCAGTACTTC. Its translation: CASARLAGETQYF.

This chain connects TRBV29-1 to TRBJ2-3; 7 bases fit TRBD2. Germline CDR1 SQVTM, CDR2 ANQGSEA. The CDR3 is made up of 13 amino acids. The junction had 8 bases not matched to a gene; V was cut back by 8 bases and J by 3 bases. The CDR3 DNA reads TGCAGCAAAAGGGACTACTCTACAGATACGCAGTATTTT. Amino acids: CSKRDYSTDTQYF.